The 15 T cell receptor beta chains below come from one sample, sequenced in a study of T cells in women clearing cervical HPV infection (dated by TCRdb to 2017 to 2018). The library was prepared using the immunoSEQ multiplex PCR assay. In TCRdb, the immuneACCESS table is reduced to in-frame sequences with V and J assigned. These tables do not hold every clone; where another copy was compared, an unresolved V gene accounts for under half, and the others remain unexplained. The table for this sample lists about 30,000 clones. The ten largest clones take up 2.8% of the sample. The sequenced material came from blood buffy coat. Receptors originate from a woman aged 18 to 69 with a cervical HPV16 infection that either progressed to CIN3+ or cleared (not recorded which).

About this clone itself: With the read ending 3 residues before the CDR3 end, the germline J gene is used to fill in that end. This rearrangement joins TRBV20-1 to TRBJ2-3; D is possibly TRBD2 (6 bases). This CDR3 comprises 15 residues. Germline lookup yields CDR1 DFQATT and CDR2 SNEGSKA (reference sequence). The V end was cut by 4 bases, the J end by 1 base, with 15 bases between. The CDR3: CSAIESERGTDTQYF. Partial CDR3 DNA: TGCAGTGCTATAGAGTCCGAGCGGGGCACAGATACG.

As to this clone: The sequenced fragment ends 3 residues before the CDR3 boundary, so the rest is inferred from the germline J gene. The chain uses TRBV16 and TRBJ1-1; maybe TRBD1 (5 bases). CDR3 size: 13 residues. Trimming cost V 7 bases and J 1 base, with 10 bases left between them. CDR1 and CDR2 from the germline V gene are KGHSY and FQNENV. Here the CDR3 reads CASTFGQNTEAFF. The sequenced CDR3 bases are TGTGCCAGCACCTTCGGACAGAACACTGAA.

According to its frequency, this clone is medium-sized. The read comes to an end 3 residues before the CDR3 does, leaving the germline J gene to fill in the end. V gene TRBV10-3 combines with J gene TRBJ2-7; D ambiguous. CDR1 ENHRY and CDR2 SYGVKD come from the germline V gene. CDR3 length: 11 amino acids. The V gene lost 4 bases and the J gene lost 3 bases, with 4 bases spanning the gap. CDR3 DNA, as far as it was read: TGTGCCATCAGTGCCGGCTACGAG. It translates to CAISAGYE. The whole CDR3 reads CAISAGYEQYF.

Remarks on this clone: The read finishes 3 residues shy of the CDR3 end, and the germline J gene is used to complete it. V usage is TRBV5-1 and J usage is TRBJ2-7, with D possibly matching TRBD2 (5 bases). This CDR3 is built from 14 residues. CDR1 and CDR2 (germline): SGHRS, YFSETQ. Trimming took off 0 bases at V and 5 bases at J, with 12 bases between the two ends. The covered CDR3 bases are TGCGCCAGCAGCTTGGAGCTAGCCGCGAACGAG. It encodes CASSLELAANE. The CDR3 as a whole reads CASSLELAANEQYF.

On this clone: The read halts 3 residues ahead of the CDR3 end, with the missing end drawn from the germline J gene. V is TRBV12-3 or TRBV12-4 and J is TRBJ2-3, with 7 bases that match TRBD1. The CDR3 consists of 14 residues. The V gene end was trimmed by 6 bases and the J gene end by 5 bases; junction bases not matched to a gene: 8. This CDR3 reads CASRLQGSGDTQYF. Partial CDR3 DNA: TGTGCCAGCAGGCTACAGGGGAGTGGAGATACG.

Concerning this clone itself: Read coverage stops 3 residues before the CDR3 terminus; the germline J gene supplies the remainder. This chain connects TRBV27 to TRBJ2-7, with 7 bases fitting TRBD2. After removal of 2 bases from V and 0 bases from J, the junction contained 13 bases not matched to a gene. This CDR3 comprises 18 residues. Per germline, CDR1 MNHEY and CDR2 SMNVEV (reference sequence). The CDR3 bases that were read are TGTGCCAGCAGTTTACTCGGATTTAGCGGGTCGAGCTCCTACGAG. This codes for CASSLLGFSGSSSYE. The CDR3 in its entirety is CASSLLGFSGSSSYEQYF.

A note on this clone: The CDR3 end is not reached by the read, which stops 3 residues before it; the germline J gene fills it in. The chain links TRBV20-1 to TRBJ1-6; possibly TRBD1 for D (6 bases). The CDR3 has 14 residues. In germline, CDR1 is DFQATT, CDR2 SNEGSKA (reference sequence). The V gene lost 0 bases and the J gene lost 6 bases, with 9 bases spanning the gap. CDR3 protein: CSAREGGANSPLHF. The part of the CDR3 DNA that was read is TGCAGTGCTAGAGAGGGGGGGGCTAATTCACCC.

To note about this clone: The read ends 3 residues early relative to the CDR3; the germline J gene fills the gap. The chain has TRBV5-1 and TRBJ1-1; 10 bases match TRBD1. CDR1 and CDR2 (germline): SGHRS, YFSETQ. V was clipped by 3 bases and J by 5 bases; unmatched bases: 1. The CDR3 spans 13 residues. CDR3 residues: CASSSGQGTEAFF. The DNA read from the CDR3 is TGCGCCAGCAGCTCGGGACAGGGGACTGAA.

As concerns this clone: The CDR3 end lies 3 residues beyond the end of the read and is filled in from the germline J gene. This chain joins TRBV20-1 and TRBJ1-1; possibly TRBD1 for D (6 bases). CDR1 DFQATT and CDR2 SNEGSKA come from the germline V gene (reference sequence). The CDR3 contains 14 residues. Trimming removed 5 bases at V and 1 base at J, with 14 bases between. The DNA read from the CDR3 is TGCAGTGCTCACTCGACAGGACCGAACACTGAA. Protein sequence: CSAHSTGPNTE. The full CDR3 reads CSAHSTGPNTEAFF.

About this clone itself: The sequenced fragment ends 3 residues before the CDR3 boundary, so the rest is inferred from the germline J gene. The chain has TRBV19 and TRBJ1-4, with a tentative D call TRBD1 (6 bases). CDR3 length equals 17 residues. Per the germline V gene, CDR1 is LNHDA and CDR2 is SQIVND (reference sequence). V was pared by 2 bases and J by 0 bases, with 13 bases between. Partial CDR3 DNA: TGTGCCAGTAGTATAAGAGGGGGAACCTCAACTAATGAAAAA. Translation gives CASSIRGGTSTNEK. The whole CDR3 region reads CASSIRGGTSTNEKLFF.

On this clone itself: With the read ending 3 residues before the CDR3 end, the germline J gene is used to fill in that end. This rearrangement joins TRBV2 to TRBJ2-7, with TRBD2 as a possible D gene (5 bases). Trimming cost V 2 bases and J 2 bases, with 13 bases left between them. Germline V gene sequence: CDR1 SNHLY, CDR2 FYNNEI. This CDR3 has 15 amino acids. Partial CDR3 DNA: TGTGCCAGCAGTGAACTTTCGGGGATAACCTACGAG. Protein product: CASSELSGITYE. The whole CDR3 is CASSELSGITYEQYF.

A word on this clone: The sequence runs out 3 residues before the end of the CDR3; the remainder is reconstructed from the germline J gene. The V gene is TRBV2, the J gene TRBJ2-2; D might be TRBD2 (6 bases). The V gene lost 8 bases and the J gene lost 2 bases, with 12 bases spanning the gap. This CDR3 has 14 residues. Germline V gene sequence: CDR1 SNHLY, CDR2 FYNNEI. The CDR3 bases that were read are TGTGCCAGCGAGCCGGGACTCAACACCGGGGAG. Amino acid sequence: CASEPGLNTGE. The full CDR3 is CASEPGLNTGELFF. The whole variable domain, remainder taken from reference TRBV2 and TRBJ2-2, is EPEVTQTPSHQVTQMGQEVILRCVPISNHLYFYWYRQILGQKVEFLVSFYNNEISEKSEIFDDQFSVERPDGSNFTLKIRSTKLEDSAMYFCASEPGLNTGELFFGEGSRLTVL.

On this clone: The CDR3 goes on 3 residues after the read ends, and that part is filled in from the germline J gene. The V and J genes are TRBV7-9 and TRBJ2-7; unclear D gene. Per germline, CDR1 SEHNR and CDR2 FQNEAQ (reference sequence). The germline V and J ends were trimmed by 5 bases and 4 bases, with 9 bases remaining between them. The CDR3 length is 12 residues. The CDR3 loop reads CASSQSKYEQYF. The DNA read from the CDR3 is TGTGCCAGCAGCCAGAGTAAGTACGAG.

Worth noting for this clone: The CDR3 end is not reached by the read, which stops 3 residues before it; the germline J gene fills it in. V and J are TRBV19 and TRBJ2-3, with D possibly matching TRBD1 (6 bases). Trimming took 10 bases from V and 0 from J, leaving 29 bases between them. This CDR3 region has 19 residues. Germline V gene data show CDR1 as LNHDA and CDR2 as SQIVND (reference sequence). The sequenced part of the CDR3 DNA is TGTGCCACACTAACAGGGCAGGCTGAGGACGCGAATAGCACAGATACG. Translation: CATLTGQAEDANSTDT. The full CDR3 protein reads CATLTGQAEDANSTDTQYF.

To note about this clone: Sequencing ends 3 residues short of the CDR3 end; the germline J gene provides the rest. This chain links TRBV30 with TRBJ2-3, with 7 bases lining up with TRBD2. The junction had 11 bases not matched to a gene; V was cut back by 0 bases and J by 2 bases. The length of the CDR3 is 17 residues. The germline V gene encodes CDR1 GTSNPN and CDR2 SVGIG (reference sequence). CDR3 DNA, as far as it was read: TGTGCCTGGAGTGTAGCGGGGAAATTCCTGATCACAGATACG. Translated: CAWSVAGKFLITDT. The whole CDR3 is CAWSVAGKFLITDTQYF.